The 3 T cell receptor beta chains below were found in one sample sequenced in a study of glioma-infiltrating T cells after dendritic cell vaccination. The protocol was immunoSEQ multiplex PCR, while the TCRdb copy is restricted to in-frame clones and leaves out a portion. Altogether some 90,000 clones are present, about 81% being singletons, with the ten largest covering approximately 2%. Documented time point: after dendritic cell vaccination, including at tumor progression/relapse. Source: blood, taken after dendritic cell vaccination. Receptors were obtained from a human donor with glioblastoma.

This clone is a singleton in its sample. V gene TRBV5-6 combines with J gene TRBJ1-2; 8 bases fit TRBD1. CDR1 and CDR2 (germline): SGHDT, YYEEEE. This CDR3 is built from 15 residues. V was clipped by 4 bases and J by 8 bases; unmatched bases: 13. CDR3 amino acids: CASSPPGTGSWGYTF. CDR3 bases: TGTGCCAGCAGCCCGCCCGGGACAGGATCGTGGGGCTACACCTTC.

This clone was found many times. This chain connects TRBV7-8 to TRBJ2-7; 7 nucleotides match TRBD1. There are 15 residues in the CDR3. With 6 bases clipped from V and 1 base from J, the junction kept 9 bases outside the gene matches. From germline, CDR1 is SGHVS and CDR2 FQNEAQ. For the CDR3, the DNA is TGTGCCAGCAGGGTAGACAGGGCCCCATCCTACGAGCAGTACTTC. Translating it yields CASRVDRAPSYEQYF.

This clone was seen a few times. The chain joins TRBV7-9 to TRBJ1-4; 8 bases align to TRBD1. The junction had 5 bases not matched to a gene; V was cut back by 3 bases and J by 8 bases. CDR1 and CDR2 from the germline V gene are SEHNR and FQNEAQ (reference sequence). The CDR3 totals 14 residues. The CDR3 nucleotides read TGTGCCAGCAGCTTGTCAGGGGGCGACGAAAAACTGTTTTTT. This sequence encodes CASSLSGGDEKLFF.